This T cell receptor (beta chain) was sequenced during a study of Ad26.COV2.S vaccination and SARS-CoV-2 variants. Broader study findings: There was a possibility that the TCR breadth and depth analyses underestimated total T cell responses.

Notes on this clone: Its cognate antigen is unknown.

Treatment in this sample: some 19 received Ad26.COV2.S at low or high dose, single or two shots; about 5 received placebo; per-sample allocation not given. The study sampled participants on day 63 after the first vaccine or placebo injection. Profiling relied on immunoSEQ multiplex PCR, and the TCRdb table lists in-frame clones only, not all of them. The repertoire has approximately 400,000 clones, about 83% of them found once; the top ten carry more than 7%. The sequence was obtained from a person between 18 and 60 years old who received the Ad26.COV2.S COVID-19 vaccine or a placebo. The material was peripheral blood, obtained in a trial of Ad26.COV2.S vaccine versus placebo.

The CDR3 nucleotides read TGTGCCAGCTCCCAGGGACAGGGTAGCACAGATACGCAGTATTTT. It encodes CASSQGQGSTDTQYF. This chain uses TRBV18 with TRBJ2-3, with TRBD1 identical over 9 bases. CDR1 is KGHSH and CDR2 is LQKENI in the germline V gene. The trim removed 6 bases at V and 0 bases at J, leaving 4 bases unmatched. The length of the CDR3 is 15 residues.